One TCR beta chain is described in this entry. The data were taken from a study of cytomegalovirus exposure and HLA in healthy donors. Trimming took 4 bases from V and 3 from J, leaving 7 bases between them. The CDR3 consists of 12 residues. The germline V gene has CDR1 SNHLY and CDR2 FYNNEI. PCR used 60 Vbeta primers and 13 Jbeta primers. Assay used: immunoSEQ multiplex PCR; TCRdb lists only in-frame clones, some missing. This sample has some 100,000 clones, with 65% to 85% found just once. What was sequenced was PBMCs. The clonotype was recovered from a girl aged 2-15 years in good health and CMV-seropositive. The chain recombines TRBV2 with TRBJ2-7; D is perhaps TRBD1 (5 bases). The CDR3 region has the DNA TGTGCCAGCAGTGGTCAGGGCTACGAGCAGTACTTC. This encodes CASSGQGYEQYF.